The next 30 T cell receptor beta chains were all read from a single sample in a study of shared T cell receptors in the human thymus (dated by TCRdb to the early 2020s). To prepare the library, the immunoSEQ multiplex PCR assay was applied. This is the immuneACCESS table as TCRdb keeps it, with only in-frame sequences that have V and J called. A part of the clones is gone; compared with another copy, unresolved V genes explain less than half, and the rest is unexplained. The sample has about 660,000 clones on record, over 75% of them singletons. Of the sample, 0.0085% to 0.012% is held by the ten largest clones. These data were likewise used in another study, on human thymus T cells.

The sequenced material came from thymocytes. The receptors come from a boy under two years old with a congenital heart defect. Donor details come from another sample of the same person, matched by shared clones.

CDR3 bases: TGTGCCAGCAGCCCGTTACCACTACAAGGGGTAGACAATGAGCAGTTCTTC. Amino acid sequence: CASSPLPLQGVDNEQFF. The chain joins TRBV14 to TRBJ2-1, with a weak D call TRBD1 (5 bases). Trimming stripped 4 bases from V and 5 bases from J, with 21 bases between. Germline V gene sequence: CDR1 SGHDN, CDR2 FVKESK. The CDR3 runs to 17 residues.

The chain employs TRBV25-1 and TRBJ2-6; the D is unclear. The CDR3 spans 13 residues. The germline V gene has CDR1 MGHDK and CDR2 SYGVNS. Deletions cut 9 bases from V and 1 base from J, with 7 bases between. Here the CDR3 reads CASKRSGANVLTF. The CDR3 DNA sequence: TGTGCCAGTAAGAGGTCTGGGGCCAACGTCCTGACTTTC.

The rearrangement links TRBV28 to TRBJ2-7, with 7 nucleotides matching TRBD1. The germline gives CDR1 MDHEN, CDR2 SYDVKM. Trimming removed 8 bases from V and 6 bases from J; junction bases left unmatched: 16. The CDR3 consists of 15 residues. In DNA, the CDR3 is TGTGCCAGCCGAGCAGGGGGACATGGAAGAGGCGAGCAGTACTTC. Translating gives CASRAGGHGRGEQYF.

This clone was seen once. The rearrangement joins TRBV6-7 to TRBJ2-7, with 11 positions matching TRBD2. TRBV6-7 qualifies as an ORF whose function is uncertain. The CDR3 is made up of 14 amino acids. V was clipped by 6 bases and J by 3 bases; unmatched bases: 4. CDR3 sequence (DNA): TGTGCCAGCAGCCCCGGGACTAGCGGCTACGAGCAGTACTTC. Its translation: CASSPGTSGYEQYF.

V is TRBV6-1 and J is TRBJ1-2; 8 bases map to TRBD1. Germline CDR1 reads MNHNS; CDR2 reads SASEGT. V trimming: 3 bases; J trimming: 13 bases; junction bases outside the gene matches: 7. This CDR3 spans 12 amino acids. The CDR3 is CASSEDRALSTF. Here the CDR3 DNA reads TGTGCCAGCAGTGAGGACAGGGCCCTGTCCACCTTC.

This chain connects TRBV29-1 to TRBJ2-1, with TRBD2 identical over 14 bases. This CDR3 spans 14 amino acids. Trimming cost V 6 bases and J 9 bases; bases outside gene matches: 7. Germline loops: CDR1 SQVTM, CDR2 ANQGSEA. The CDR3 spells CSVAGTSGRGEQFF. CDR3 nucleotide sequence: TGCAGCGTCGCCGGGACTAGCGGGAGAGGTGAGCAGTTCTTC.

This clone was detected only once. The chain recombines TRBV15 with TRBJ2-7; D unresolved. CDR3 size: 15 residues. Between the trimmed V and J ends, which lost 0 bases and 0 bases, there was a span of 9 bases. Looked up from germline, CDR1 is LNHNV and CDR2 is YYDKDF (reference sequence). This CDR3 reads CATSREGRSSYEQYF. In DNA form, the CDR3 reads TGTGCCACCAGCAGAGAGGGCAGAAGCTCCTACGAGCAGTACTTC.

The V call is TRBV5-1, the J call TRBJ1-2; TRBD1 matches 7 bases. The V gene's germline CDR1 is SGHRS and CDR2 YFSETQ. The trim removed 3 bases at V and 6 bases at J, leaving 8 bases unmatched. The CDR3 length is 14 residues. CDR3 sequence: CASSYSGTANGYTF. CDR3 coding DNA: TGCGCCAGCAGCTACTCGGGGACAGCCAATGGCTACACCTTC.

CDR3 in amino acids: CASSIDGNHNYGYTF. The CDR3 DNA follows: TGTGCCAGTAGTATAGACGGGAACCATAACTATGGCTACACCTTC. This sequence joins TRBV19 and TRBJ1-2, with D unresolved. The ends were cut back, 0 bases at V and 1 base at J, with 9 bases in the middle. CDR1 and CDR2 from the germline V gene are LNHDA and SQIVND (reference sequence). The CDR3 extends over 15 amino acids.

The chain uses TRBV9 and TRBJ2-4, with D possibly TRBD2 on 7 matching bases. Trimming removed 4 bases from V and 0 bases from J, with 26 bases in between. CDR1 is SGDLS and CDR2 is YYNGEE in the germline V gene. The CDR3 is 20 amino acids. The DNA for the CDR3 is TGTGCCAGCAGCCCCGGGACGGGGGGCCACACCCGACTAGCCAAAAACATTCAGTACTTC. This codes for CASSPGTGGHTRLAKNIQYF.

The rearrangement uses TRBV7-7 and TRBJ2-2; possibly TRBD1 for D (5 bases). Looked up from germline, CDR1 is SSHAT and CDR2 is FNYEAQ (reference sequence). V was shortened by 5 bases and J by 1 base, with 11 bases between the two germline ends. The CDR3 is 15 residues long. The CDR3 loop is CASSPLRGNTGELFF. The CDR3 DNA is TGTGCCAGCAGCCCCCTAAGGGGGAACACCGGGGAGCTGTTTTTT.

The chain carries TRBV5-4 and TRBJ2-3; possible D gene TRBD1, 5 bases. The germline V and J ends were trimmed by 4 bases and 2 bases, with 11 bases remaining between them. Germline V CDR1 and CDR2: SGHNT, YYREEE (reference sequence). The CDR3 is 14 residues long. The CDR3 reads CASSVGQYTDTQYF. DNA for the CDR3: TGTGCCAGCAGCGTGGGGCAATACACAGATACGCAGTATTTT.

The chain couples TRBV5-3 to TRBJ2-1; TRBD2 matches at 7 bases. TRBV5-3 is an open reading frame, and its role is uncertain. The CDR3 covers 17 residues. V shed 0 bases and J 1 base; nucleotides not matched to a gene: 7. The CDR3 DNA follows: TGTGCCAGAAGCTTGGTTCCAGCGGGATCATCCTACAATGAGCAGTTCTTC. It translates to CARSLVPAGSSYNEQFF.

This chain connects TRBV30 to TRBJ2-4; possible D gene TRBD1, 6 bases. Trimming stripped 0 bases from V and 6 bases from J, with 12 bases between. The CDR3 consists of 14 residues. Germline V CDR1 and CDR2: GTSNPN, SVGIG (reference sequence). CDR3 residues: CAWSVGRGGNIQYF. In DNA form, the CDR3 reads TGTGCCTGGAGTGTAGGCAGGGGTGGAAACATTCAGTACTTC.

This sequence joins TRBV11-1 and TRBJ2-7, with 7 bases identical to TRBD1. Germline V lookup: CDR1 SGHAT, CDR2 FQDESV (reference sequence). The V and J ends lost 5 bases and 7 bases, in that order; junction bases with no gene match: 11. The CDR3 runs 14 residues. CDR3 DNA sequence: TGTGCCAGCAGCCTAAATGGGACAGAAAAAGAGCAGTACTTC. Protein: CASSLNGTEKEQYF.

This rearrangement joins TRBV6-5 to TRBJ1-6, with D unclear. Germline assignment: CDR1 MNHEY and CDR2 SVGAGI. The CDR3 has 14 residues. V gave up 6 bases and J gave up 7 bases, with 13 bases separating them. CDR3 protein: CASSPGSFNSPLHF. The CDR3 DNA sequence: TGTGCCAGCAGCCCCGGGTCCTTCAATTCACCCCTCCACTTT.

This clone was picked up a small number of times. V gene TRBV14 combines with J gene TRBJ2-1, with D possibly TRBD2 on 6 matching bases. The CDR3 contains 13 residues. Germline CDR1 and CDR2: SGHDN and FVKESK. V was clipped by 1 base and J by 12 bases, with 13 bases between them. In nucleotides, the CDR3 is TGTGCCAGCAGCCAAGGACCTAGCGCTATGCAGTTCTTC. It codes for CASSQGPSAMQFF.

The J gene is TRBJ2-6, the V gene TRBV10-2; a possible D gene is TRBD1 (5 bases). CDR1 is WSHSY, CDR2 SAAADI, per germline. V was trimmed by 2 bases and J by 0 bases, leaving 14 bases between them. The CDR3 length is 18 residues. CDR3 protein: CASSEAGRSGSGANVLTF. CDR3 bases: TGCGCCAGCAGTGAGGCAGGGCGGTCTGGCTCTGGGGCCAACGTCCTGACTTTC.

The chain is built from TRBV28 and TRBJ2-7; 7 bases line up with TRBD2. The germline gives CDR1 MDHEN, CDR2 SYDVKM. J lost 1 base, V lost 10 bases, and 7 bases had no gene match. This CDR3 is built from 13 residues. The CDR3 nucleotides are TGTGCCACCCTCGGGGGGAGTTCCTACGAGCAGTACTTC. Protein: CATLGGSSYEQYF.

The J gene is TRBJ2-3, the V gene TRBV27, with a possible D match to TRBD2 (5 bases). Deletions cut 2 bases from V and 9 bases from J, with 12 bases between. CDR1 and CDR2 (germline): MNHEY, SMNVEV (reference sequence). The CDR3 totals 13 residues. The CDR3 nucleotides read TGTGCCAGCAGTTTAGGCGGGCCCCAAACGCAGTATTTT. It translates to CASSLGGPQTQYF.

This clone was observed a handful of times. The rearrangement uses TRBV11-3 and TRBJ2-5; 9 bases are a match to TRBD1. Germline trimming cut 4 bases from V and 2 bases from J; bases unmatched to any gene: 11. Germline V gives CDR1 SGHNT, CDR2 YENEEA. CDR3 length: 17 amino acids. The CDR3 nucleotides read TGTGCCAGCAGCTCCGGGACAGGGTTAGCCATTCAAGAGACCCAGTACTTC. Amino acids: CASSSGTGLAIQETQYF.

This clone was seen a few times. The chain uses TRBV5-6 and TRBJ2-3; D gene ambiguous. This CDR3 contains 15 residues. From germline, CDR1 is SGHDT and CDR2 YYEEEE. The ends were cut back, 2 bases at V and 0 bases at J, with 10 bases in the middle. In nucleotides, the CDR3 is TGTGCCAGCAGCTTTCGGGTCCCTAGCACAGATACGCAGTATTTT. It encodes CASSFRVPSTDTQYF.

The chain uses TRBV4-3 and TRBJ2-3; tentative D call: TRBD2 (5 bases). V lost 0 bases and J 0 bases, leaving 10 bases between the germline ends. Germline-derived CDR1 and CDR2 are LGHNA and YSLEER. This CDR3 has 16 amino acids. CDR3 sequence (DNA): TGCGCCAGCAGCCAAGATGGGAGTCGGAGCACAGATACGCAGTATTTT. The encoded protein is CASSQDGSRSTDTQYF.

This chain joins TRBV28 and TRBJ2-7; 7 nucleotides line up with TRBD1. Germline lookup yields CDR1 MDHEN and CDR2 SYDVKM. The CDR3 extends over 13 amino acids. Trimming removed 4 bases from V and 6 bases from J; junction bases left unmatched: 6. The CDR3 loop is CASSSPTGREQYF. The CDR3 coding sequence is TGTGCCAGCAGTTCCCCGACAGGGCGCGAGCAGTACTTC.

The CDR3 reads CASSEREGDRLYEQYF. The CDR3 nucleotides are TGTGCCAGCAGTGAAAGGGAGGGGGACAGGCTCTACGAGCAGTACTTC. The chain combines TRBV6-1 with TRBJ2-7; D perhaps matches TRBD1 (8 bases). This CDR3 is 16 amino acids long. The germline gives CDR1 MNHNS, CDR2 SASEGT. V was shortened by 2 bases and J by 3 bases, with 17 bases between the two germline ends.

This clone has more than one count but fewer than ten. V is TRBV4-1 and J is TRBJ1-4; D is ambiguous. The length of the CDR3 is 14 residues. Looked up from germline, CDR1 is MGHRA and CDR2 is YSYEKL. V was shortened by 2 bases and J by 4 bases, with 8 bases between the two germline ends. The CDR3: CASSQRVNNEKLFF. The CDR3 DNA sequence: TGCGCCAGCAGCCAACGGGTCAATAATGAAAAACTGTTTTTT.

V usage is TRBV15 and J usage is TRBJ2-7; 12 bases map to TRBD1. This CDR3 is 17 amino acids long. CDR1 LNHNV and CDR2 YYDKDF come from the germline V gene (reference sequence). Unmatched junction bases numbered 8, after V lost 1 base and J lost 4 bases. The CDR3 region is CATSRAPGGQGAYEQYF. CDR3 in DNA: TGTGCCACCAGCAGAGCCCCGGGGGGACAGGGGGCGTACGAGCAGTACTTC.

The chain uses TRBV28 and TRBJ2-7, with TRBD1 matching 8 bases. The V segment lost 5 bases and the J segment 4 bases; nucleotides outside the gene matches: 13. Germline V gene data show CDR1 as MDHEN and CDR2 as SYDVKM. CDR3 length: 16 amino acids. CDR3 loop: CASSLGTGTGPYEQYF. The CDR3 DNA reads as TGTGCCAGCAGTCTTGGGACCGGGACAGGTCCATACGAGCAGTACTTC.

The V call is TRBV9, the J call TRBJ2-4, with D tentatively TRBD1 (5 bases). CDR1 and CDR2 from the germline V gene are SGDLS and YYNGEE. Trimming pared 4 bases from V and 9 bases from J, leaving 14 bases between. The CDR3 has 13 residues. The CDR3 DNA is TGTGCCAGCAGCCCAAGTGACAGTTCCATTCAGTACTTC. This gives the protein CASSPSDSSIQYF.

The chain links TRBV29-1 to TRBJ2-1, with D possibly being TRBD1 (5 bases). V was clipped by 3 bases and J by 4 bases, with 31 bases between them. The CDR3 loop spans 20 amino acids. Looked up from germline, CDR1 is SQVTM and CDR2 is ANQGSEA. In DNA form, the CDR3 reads TGCAGCGTTGACCCCAGGGAAGTCCTTCGCGGACCATTTGGGTACAATGAGCAGTTCTTC. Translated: CSVDPREVLRGPFGYNEQFF.